The clone carrying this T cell receptor beta chain was detected ten times or more. This entry comes from a study of T cells of healthy individuals. Each CDR3 protein gets one entry after TCRdb re-called the 5' RACE reads with MiXCR. The data contain about 40,000 distinct CDR3 sequences, about 4.5% of them seen just once; the ten biggest clones take up more than 8%. CDR3 length equals 14 residues. Germline CDR1 is SGHRS and CDR2 is YFSETQ. V lost 4 bases, J lost 3 bases, and 13 bases lay in between. This sequence originates from a human donor in good health. The chain is built from TRBV5-1 and TRBJ1-2; D remains ambiguous. The CDR3 region is CASSRPHSHYGYTF. The CDR3 DNA is TGCGCCAGCAGCCGACCCCACAGTCACTATGGCTACACCTTC.